This section outlines one T cell receptor beta chain sequence together with its context. Trimming took 6 bases from V and 5 from J; bases not matched to a gene: 6. The CDR3 runs to 13 residues. Source study methods: Reference gene primer amplification gave estimated nucleated cell counts. TCRdb's table, derived via immunoSEQ multiplex PCR, lists solely in-frame clones and lacks some. V and J calls and clone size are copied from that table; D and trimming were computed from the DNA. The sample records tens of thousands of clones, 87% being singletons. The record originates from a study of blood T cell repertoires in COVID-19. Study context: From the United States, Italy and Spain came samples of acute and convalescent COVID-19.

What was sequenced was peripheral blood. The source of this sequence is a woman between 45 and 60 years old with active or convalescent COVID-19. The V gene is TRBV12-3 or TRBV12-4, the J gene TRBJ1-1, with 7 bases aligning to TRBD1. CDR3 nucleotides: TGTGCCAGCAGCACAACAGGGGTAACTGAAGCTTTCTTT. Amino acid sequence: CASSTTGVTEAFF.